The present T cell receptor beta chain was sequenced within a study of control samples from healthy donors and cancer patients. Germline CDR1 and CDR2: SQVTM and ANQGSEA. V was trimmed by 7 bases and J by 1 base, leaving 12 bases between them. The CDR3 has 13 amino acids. Libraries were prepared by immunoSEQ multiplex PCR; TCRdb keeps only in-frame clonotypes and omits some of them. This table holds 130,000 or so clones, about 90% found once. This chain joins TRBV29-1 and TRBJ2-3; perhaps TRBD1 as D (5 bases). The clonotype was recovered from a man between 50 and 59 years old with head and neck cancer. Sequences were obtained from PBMCs. CDR3: CSANRPGTDTQYF. In nucleotides, the CDR3 is TGCAGCGCCAACAGGCCCGGCACAGATACGCAGTATTTT.